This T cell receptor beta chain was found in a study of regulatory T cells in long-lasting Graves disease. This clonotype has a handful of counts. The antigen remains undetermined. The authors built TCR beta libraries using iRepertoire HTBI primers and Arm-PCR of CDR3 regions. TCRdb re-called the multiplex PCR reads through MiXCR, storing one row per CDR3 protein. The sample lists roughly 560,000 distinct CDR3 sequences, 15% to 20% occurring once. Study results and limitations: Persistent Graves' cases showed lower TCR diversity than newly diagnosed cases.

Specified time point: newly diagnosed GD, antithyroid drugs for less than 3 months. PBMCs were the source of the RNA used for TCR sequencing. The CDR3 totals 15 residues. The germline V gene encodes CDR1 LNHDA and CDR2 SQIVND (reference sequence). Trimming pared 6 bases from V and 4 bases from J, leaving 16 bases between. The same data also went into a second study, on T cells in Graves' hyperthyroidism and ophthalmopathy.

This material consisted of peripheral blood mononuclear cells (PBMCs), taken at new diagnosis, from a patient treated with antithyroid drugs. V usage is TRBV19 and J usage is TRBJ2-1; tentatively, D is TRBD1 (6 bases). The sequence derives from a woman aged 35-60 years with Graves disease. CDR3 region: CASSWDKSTYNEQFF. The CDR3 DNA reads TGTGCCAGTAGCTGGGACAAGTCAACTTACAATGAGCAGTTCTTC.